This T cell receptor beta chain appears in the sequencing data of a study of blood T cell repertoires in COVID-19. The germline V and J ends were trimmed by 5 bases and 0 bases, with 14 bases remaining between them. This CDR3 spans 16 amino acids. Germline CDR1 reads MDHEN; CDR2 reads SYDVKM. Per the study methods: Counts of nucleated cells, estimated from reference gene primer amplification, were obtained. The repertoire was sequenced with immunoSEQ multiplex PCR; TCRdb's copy has only in-frame clones and lacks some. That table is the source of V, J and clone size, and D and trimming were worked out from the DNA. The sample consists of 300,000 to 350,000 clones, around 83% of them appearing once. This clone turned up a few times.

The TCR was taken from a man aged 30-40 years with active or convalescent COVID-19. The chain uses TRBV28 and TRBJ1-5; maybe TRBD1 (5 bases). Sequenced input: peripheral blood. The CDR3 region is CASSAAGRDSNQPQHF. The CDR3 bases are TGTGCCAGCAGTGCGGCAGGGAGGGATAGCAATCAGCCCCAGCATTTT.